The 10 T cell receptor beta chains reported below all come from one sample, sequenced in a study of shared clonotypes between healthy human individuals. Libraries were prepared by immunoSEQ multiplex PCR; TCRdb keeps only in-frame clonotypes and omits some of them. The data contain about 2.1 million clones, approximately 92% of them singletons. Naive CD8 isolation took CD45RO-negative cells positively selected for CCR7 and excluded terminally differentiated effector memory CD45RA+ cells. Source material: naive CD8+ T cells from PBMCs. The receptors were sampled from a young man in good health. Some clones in this sample may be carry-over from other donors' samples.

This chain joins TRBV9 and TRBJ2-1; D might be TRBD1 (7 bases). V lost 2 bases to trimming and J lost 2 bases, with 11 bases between them. Germline CDR1 reads SGDLS; CDR2 reads YYNGEE. This CDR3 region has 15 residues. CDR3 DNA: TGTGCCAGCAGCGTTCAGGGGGGAACCTACAATGAGCAGTTCTTC. Its translation: CASSVQGGTYNEQFF.

The V gene is TRBV29-1, the J gene TRBJ2-3; 12 nucleotides line up with TRBD2. Germline trimming cut 7 bases from V and 4 bases from J; bases unmatched to any gene: 6. CDR1 and CDR2 from the germline V gene are SQVTM and ANQGSEA. The CDR3 spans 14 residues. CDR3 nucleotide sequence: TGCAGCGGTATTCTAGCGGGAGGGGCAGATACGCAGTATTTT. Its protein is CSGILAGGADTQYF.

V gene TRBV9 combines with J gene TRBJ2-1, with TRBD2 matching 13 bases. The CDR3 runs 15 residues. Losses at the gene ends were 3 bases for V and 10 bases for J; bases not matched to a gene: 7. Germline CDR1 is SGDLS and CDR2 is YYNGEE. CDR3 DNA: TGTGCCAGCAGCGCTGGACTAGCGGGAGAAGGGGAGCAGTTCTTC. It encodes CASSAGLAGEGEQFF.

The chain couples TRBV29-1 to TRBJ2-3; D is possibly TRBD2 (6 bases). The germline gives CDR1 SQVTM, CDR2 ANQGSEA. The CDR3 has 12 residues. CDR3 in amino acids: CSTVRSGGFRYF. The CDR3 DNA sequence: TGCAGTACCGTAAGGAGTGGAGGGTTTAGGTATTTT.

Details on this clone: The same CDR3 also results from other DNA sequences found in this sample. V and J are TRBV9 and TRBJ2-6; D ambiguous. V lost 3 bases and J lost 4, with 5 bases in between. Germline V gene sequence: CDR1 SGDLS, CDR2 YYNGEE. CDR3 size: 13 residues. The DNA of the CDR3 is TGTGCCAGCAGCGGTTCCGGGGCCAACGTCCTGACTTTC. The encoded protein is CASSGSGANVLTF.

Only one count was recorded for this clone. The V gene is TRBV7-9, the J gene TRBJ2-7, with 13 bases matching TRBD2. Germline V gene sequence: CDR1 SEHNR, CDR2 FQNEAQ (reference sequence). The ends lost 4 bases at V and 5 bases at J; junction bases unmatched: 8. The CDR3 extends over 16 amino acids. The DNA of the CDR3 is TGTGCCAGCAGCTCACGGACTAGCGGGAGAGCCAACGAGCAGTACTTC. Protein sequence: CASSSRTSGRANEQYF.

This clone appeared once. DNA of the CDR3: TGTGCCAGCAGCTTGGGCGTACGGACTGAGCAGTTCTTC. Protein product: CASSLGVRTEQFF. The chain uses TRBV11-3 and TRBJ2-1; D remains unclear. CDR1 and CDR2 from the germline V gene are SGHNT and YENEEA. Trimming took off 3 bases at V and 9 bases at J, with 12 bases between the two ends. The length of the CDR3 is 13 residues.

The gene calls are TRBV2 and TRBJ2-7; weak D call: TRBD2 (6 bases). V was trimmed by 4 bases and J by 0 bases, leaving 16 bases between them. The CDR3 is 16 residues long. From germline, CDR1 is SNHLY and CDR2 FYNNEI. Here the CDR3 reads CASSGLGGLFSYEQYF. CDR3 DNA: TGTGCCAGCAGTGGTCTGGGGGGATTATTCTCCTACGAGCAGTACTTC.

The chain uses TRBV9 and TRBJ2-3; no definite D call. This CDR3 is built from 16 residues. Germline CDR1 and CDR2: SGDLS and YYNGEE. Between the trimmed V and J ends, which lost 7 bases and 2 bases, there was a span of 20 bases. CDR3 loop: CASSTLMDGYTDTQYF. CDR3 DNA: TGTGCCAGCTCAACGTTAATGGACGGGTACACAGATACGCAGTATTTT.

J is TRBJ2-5 and V is TRBV9, with TRBD2 matching over 13 bases. The CDR3 runs 17 residues. J was trimmed by 5 bases and V by 4 bases; bases with no gene match: 11. Germline V gene sequence: CDR1 SGDLS, CDR2 YYNGEE. In DNA, the CDR3 is TGTGCCAGCAGCCCCCAGGTAGTGGGACTAGCGGGGGAGACCCAGTACTTC. Translating gives CASSPQVVGLAGETQYF.